A selection of T cell receptor beta chains follows, all from one sample in a study of blood T cell repertoires in COVID-19. Assay: immunoSEQ multiplex PCR; the TCRdb copy retains only in-frame clones and omits some. Of roughly 190,000 clones detected, approximately 81% appear once; the ten largest clones hold approximately 15%. What was sequenced was peripheral blood. The receptors originated from a woman in her seventies with COVID-19, enrolled during active disease. Each CDR3 is given with its conserved first and last residue. D genes are given only for firm matches. The listing skips clone size in some rows; elsewhere it reads once, few, many or a size class.

clone size,J gene,D gene,V gene,CDR3 DNA,CDR3 protein
.,TRBJ2-3,.,TRBV20-1,TGCAGTGCTAGTATCGCGGGGTTTACATTCAGCACAGATACGCAGTATTTT,CSASIAGFTFSTDTQYF
.,TRBJ2-3,TRBD2,TRBV28,TGTGCCAGCAGTTTATTCGGGGGGGGCACAGATACGCAGTATTTT,CASSLFGGGTDTQYF
.,TRBJ1-6,TRBD1,TRBV6-4,TGTGCCAGCAGTGCAGGGGGGAGCTCCTATAATTCACCCCTCCACTTT,CASSAGGSSYNSPLHF
.,TRBJ1-5,.,TRBV20-1,TGCAGTGCTGCAGGGGTTCAGCCCCAGCATTTT,CSAAGVQPQHF
few,TRBJ2-1,TRBD2,TRBV5-1,TGCGCCAGCAGTCGTACTAGCGGGAGGGTCACCTACAATGAGCAGTTCTTC,CASSRTSGRVTYNEQFF
.,TRBJ2-1,TRBD2,TRBV7-9,TGTGCCAGCAGCCCGAGAGTAGGGCGGGGGAACAATGAGCAGTTCTTC,CASSPRVGRGNNEQFF
.,TRBJ2-1,TRBD2,TRBV5-1,TGCGCCAGCCTATTGGAAGGGACTAGAAGCAGTGAGCAGTTCTTC,CASLLEGTRSSEQFF
.,TRBJ1-2,.,TRBV28,TGTGCCAGCGGGGCTTGGGGCTACACCTTC,CASGAWGYTF
.,TRBJ1-2,.,TRBV12-3/TRBV12-4,TGTGCCAGCAGTTTAGCCCGCCTAGGCTACACCTTC,CASSLARLGYTF
.,TRBJ2-3,TRBD2,TRBV29-1,TGCAGCGTTGGACCGACTAGCGGCCTTACAGATACGCAGTATTTT,CSVGPTSGLTDTQYF
few,TRBJ1-1,.,TRBV3-1/TRBV3-2,TGTGCCAGCAGCTACCAAGCAGAAGCTTTCTTT,CASSYQAEAFF
.,TRBJ1-1,.,TRBV6-5,TGTGCCAGCAGTTACGGAGCAGGGGTGAACACTGAAGCTTTCTTT,CASSYGAGVNTEAFF
.,TRBJ2-7,.,TRBV3-1/TRBV3-2,TGTGCCAGCAGCCAAGGAGGGAGCGGCTACGAGCAGTACTTC,CASSQGGSGYEQYF
.,TRBJ2-5,TRBD2,TRBV19,TGTGCCAGTAGTTTCCGGACTAGCGGGTTGGAGACCCAGTACTTC,CASSFRTSGLETQYF
.,TRBJ1-1,.,TRBV12-5,TGTGCTAGTGGTTTGGGACAGTCTGAAGCTTTCTTT,CASGLGQSEAFF
.,TRBJ2-7,.,TRBV6-5,TGTGCCAGCAGTTACCGCGGGAAGGGATTCTACGAGCAGTACTTC,CASSYRGKGFYEQYF
.,TRBJ1-1,.,TRBV11-3,TGTGCCAGCAGCTCTCGGCAGGGTGTCGGTGAAGCTTTCTTT,CASSSRQGVGEAFF
.,TRBJ2-7,.,TRBV5-1,TGCGCCAGCAGCTTGATGGAGGGCGTCTACGAGCAGTACTTC,CASSLMEGVYEQYF
.,TRBJ1-1,TRBD1,TRBV7-8,TGTGCCAGCAGCTTCGACCCAGGGGGGAACACTGAAGCTTTCTTT,CASSFDPGGNTEAFF
.,TRBJ2-3,.,TRBV6-1,TGTGCCAGCAGTGAAATAGTTATTACCACAGATACGCAGTATTTT,CASSEIVITTDTQYF
.,TRBJ2-1,.,TRBV7-9,TGTGCCAGCAGCAAAACAGCGGTTAGCTCCTACAATGAGCAGTTCTTC,CASSKTAVSSYNEQFF
once,TRBJ1-6,TRBD1,TRBV19,TGTGCCAGTACGACGACAGGGAATTCACCCCTCCACTTT,CASTTTGNSPLHF
.,TRBJ2-1,.,TRBV14,TGTGCCAGCAGTCAGCGGATGAATGCCCGAATCTACAATGAGCAGTTCTTC,CASSQRMNARIYNEQFF
.,TRBJ2-2,TRBD1,TRBV18,TGTGCCAGCTCACAACTGACGACAGGGACGGACACCGGGGAGCTGTTTTTT,CASSQLTTGTDTGELFF
.,TRBJ2-7,.,TRBV28,TGTGCCAGCAGCTTGGTGGGCCCCTACGAGCAGTACTTC,CASSLVGPYEQYF
.,TRBJ2-6,TRBD2,TRBV5-4,TGTGCCAGCAGCAACGGACTAGCGGGGACCCTCTCTGGGGCCAACGTCCTGACTTTC,CASSNGLAGTLSGANVLTF
.,TRBJ1-2,.,TRBV18,TGTGCCAGCTCACTGGCCTATGGCTACACCTTC,CASSLAYGYTF
.,TRBJ1-6,.,TRBV28,TGTGCCAGCAGTTCACCCAGCAGGGGTAATTCACCCCTCCACTTT,CASSSPSRGNSPLHF
.,TRBJ2-4,TRBD2,TRBV7-2,TGTGCCAGCAGCTTACGTAGCGGGAGCCAAAACATTCAGTACTTC,CASSLRSGSQNIQYF
.,TRBJ1-1,.,TRBV11-3,TGTGCCAGCAGCTTACACGAGGGAGGGGATGAAGCTTTCTTT,CASSLHEGGDEAFF
.,TRBJ1-3,TRBD1,TRBV19,TGTGCCAGTAGCACCCTGCCAGGGGGCGAAAACACCATATATTTT,CASSTLPGGENTIYF
.,TRBJ1-1,.,TRBV7-2,TGTGCCAGCAGCTTGGAGGTCGGGAACACTGAAGCTTTCTTT,CASSLEVGNTEAFF
.,TRBJ2-4,.,TRBV6-2/TRBV6-3,TGTGCCAGCAGTTACCCAGTATCGATCAATAAGCTCCAGGCGGCCAAAAACATTCAGTACTTC,CASSYPVSINKLQAAKNIQYF
.,TRBJ1-1,.,TRBV27,TGTGCCAGCAGGCTTGGAGGAGATGGTACTGAAGCTTTCTTT,CASRLGGDGTEAFF
.,TRBJ1-1,.,TRBV19,TGTGCCAGTACCCCTGGACTCGGACTGAGGGCTTTCTTT,CASTPGLGLRAFF
.,TRBJ2-1,.,TRBV4-1,TGCGCCAGCAGCCAAGACGCAGAAGAGCAGTTCTTC,CASSQDAEEQFF
once,TRBJ1-1,.,TRBV3-1/TRBV3-2,TGTGCCAGCAGCTTCACAGCAAACACTGAAGCTTTCTTT,CASSFTANTEAFF
.,TRBJ1-2,.,TRBV19,TGTGCCAGTAGCCCAGGCCGAGTGAGCGGCTACACCTTC,CASSPGRVSGYTF
.,TRBJ1-1,.,TRBV28,TGTGCCAGCAGCTTACCCGTACAGCCGAACACTGAAGCTTTCTTT,CASSLPVQPNTEAFF